This passage covers 26 T cell receptor beta chains from one sample sequenced in a study of T cell repertoires in cytomegalovirus infection. Their target antigens are unknown. MiXCR, run by TCRdb on the reads, gives a single entry per CDR3 protein. The data show about 770,000 distinct CDR3 sequences, 25% to 30% seen once. Sample: cultured CD8+ T cells from PBMCs, taken from culture after CMV antigen stimulation. The receptor set was obtained from a human donor in good health (CMV status not recorded). Some clones in this sample may be carry-over from other donors' samples.

This clonotype occurred many times. Here the CDR3 DNA reads TGTGCCAGCAGCTTAGCCTTGGGGGATGAGCAGTTCTTC. Amino acid sequence: CASSLALGDEQFF. This chain uses TRBV7-6 with TRBJ2-1; TRBD1 or TRBD2 may be the D gene (5 bases each). Germline V gene sequence: CDR1 SGHVS, CDR2 FNYEAQ. V gave up 0 bases and J gave up 8 bases, with 8 bases separating them. The CDR3 runs to 13 residues.

This clonotype has a count of ten or more. The rearrangement joins TRBV7-9 to TRBJ2-3; possibly TRBD2 for D (7 bases). The V end was cut by 8 bases, the J end by 2 bases, with 20 bases between. Germline V gene data show CDR1 as SEHNR and CDR2 as FQNEAQ (reference sequence). The CDR3 is made up of 16 amino acids. The DNA for the CDR3 is TGTGCCAGCGTTGCAGTAGGGGGGGCGCACACAGATACGCAGTATTTT. Protein product: CASVAVGGAHTDTQYF.

This clonotype showed up many times. This rearrangement joins TRBV6-2 or TRBV6-3 to TRBJ2-5; unclear D gene. The CDR3 is made up of 12 amino acids. V was shortened by 5 bases and J by 2 bases, with 6 bases between the two germline ends. Germline lookup yields CDR1 MNHEY and CDR2 SVGEGT. The DNA for the CDR3 is TGTGCCAGCAGTGCGTCACAAGAGACCCAGTACTTC. Amino acids: CASSASQETQYF.

V usage is TRBV7-9 and J usage is TRBJ1-2; D is undetermined. Trimming removed 1 base at V and 5 bases at J, with 17 bases between. From germline, CDR1 is SEHNR and CDR2 FQNEAQ (reference sequence). The CDR3 totals 16 residues. Here the CDR3 DNA reads TGTGCCAGCAGCTTAGACGGGGAAGTAGCAGTGTATGGCTACACCTTC. It codes for CASSLDGEVAVYGYTF.

The chain uses TRBV24-1 and TRBJ2-1; weak D call: TRBD2 (6 bases). V lost 6 bases, J lost 7 bases, and 12 bases lay in between. The germline V gene encodes CDR1 KGHDR and CDR2 SFDVKD. The CDR3 is 13 residues long. The CDR3 sequence is CATSFGAGNEQFF. The DNA of the CDR3 is TGTGCCACCAGTTTCGGAGCGGGTAATGAGCAGTTCTTC.

Note on this clonotype: A much larger clone lies a single base off, so this may be a read error. V is TRBV6-5 and J is TRBJ2-3; D not resolved. V lost 2 bases, J lost 2 bases, and 2 bases lay in between. CDR1 and CDR2 from the germline V gene are MNHEY and SVGAGI. This CDR3 spans 12 amino acids. The CDR3: CASSYTTDTQYF. CDR3 sequence (DNA): TGTGCCAGCAGTTACACCACAGATACGCAGTATTTT.

In nucleotides, the CDR3 is TGTGCCAGCAGTATCGCGAGGACAGAGGGGGCGTCCAAAAACATTCAGTACTTC. Translated, it gives CASSIARTEGASKNIQYF. The chain links TRBV12-3 or TRBV12-4 to TRBJ2-4; 7 bases map to TRBD1. The CDR3 runs to 18 residues. V lost 5 bases and J lost 2; bases outside the gene matches: 15.

This clonotype has only one observation. V gene TRBV7-9 combines with J gene TRBJ2-3, with 9 nucleotides matching TRBD2. CDR3 length: 18 residues. V dropped 5 bases and J dropped 0; count of bases not matched to a gene: 12. In germline, CDR1 is SEHNR, CDR2 FQNEAQ (reference sequence). The DNA of the CDR3 is TGTGCCAGCAGCCCGTCCGCAAGTAGCGGGGGTAGCACAGATACGCAGTATTTT. Translating gives CASSPSASSGGSTDTQYF.

J is TRBJ2-5 and V is TRBV25-1; D is undetermined. CDR1 MGHDK and CDR2 SYGVNS come from the germline V gene. CDR3 length: 12 residues. V lost 2 bases and J 3 bases, leaving 4 bases between the germline ends. The CDR3 nucleotides are TGTGCCAGCAGTGAAGTTAAAGAGACCCAGTACTTC. Its translation is CASSEVKETQYF.

This sequence joins TRBV12-3 or TRBV12-4 and TRBJ2-7; D call uncertain. Trimming stripped 4 bases from V and 7 bases from J, with 11 bases between. The CDR3 sequence is 12 residues long. CDR3 region: CASSSRLWEQYF. DNA of the CDR3: TGTGCCAGCAGTTCCCGTCTGTGGGAGCAGTACTTC.

The chain recombines TRBV6-2 or TRBV6-3 with TRBJ2-3; either TRBD1 or TRBD2 may fit D (5 bases each). This CDR3 contains 17 residues. V shed 10 bases and J shed 2 bases, with 25 bases lying between them. Germline V CDR1 and CDR2: MNHEY, SVGEGT. Here the CDR3 DNA reads TGTGCCACCCATTCCCCCGGGACGAGGAGTAACACAGATACGCAGTATTTT. This translates into CATHSPGTRSNTDTQYF.

V and J are TRBV2 and TRBJ2-1; 10 bases are shared with TRBD1. This CDR3 has 12 residues. Unmatched junction bases numbered 2, after V lost 6 bases and J lost 9 bases. Looked up from germline, CDR1 is SNHLY and CDR2 is FYNNEI. The CDR3 is CASRDRGSEQFF. CDR3 nucleotide sequence: TGTGCCAGCAGGGACAGGGGGAGTGAGCAGTTCTTC. The full variable domain, completed using reference TRBV2 and TRBJ2-1, is EPEVTQTPSHQVTQMGQEVILRCVPISNHLYFYWYRQILGQKVEFLVSFYNNEISEKSEIFDDQFSVERPDGSNFTLKIRSTKLEDSAMYFCASRDRGSEQFFGPGTRLTVL.

This clonotype showed up many times. The chain carries TRBV7-2 and TRBJ2-5; D is uncertain. Germline CDR1 SGHTA, CDR2 FQGNSA. The ends were cut back, 0 bases at V and 2 bases at J, with 10 bases in the middle. CDR3 length: 15 amino acids. CDR3: CASSLAGYPQETQYF. In nucleotides, the CDR3 is TGTGCCAGCAGCTTAGCGGGGTACCCTCAAGAGACCCAGTACTTC. Variable domain in full (rest from reference TRBV7-2 and TRBJ2-5): GAGVSQSPSNKVTEKGKDVELRCDPISGHTALYWYRQSLGQGLEFLIYFQGNSAPDKSGLPSDRFSAERTGGSVSTLTIQRTQQEDSAVYLCASSLAGYPQETQYFGPGTRLLVL.

DNA of the CDR3: TGCAGCGTCGTCAGGGAAGAGGACTCTGGAAACACCATATATTTT. It yields the protein CSVVREEDSGNTIYF. The chain has TRBV29-1 and TRBJ1-3, with a tentative D call TRBD1 (5 bases). V lost 6 bases and J lost 0, with 15 bases in between. The CDR3 has 15 residues. CDR1 SQVTM and CDR2 ANQGSEA come from the germline V gene.

This chain uses TRBV27 with TRBJ1-1, with D tentatively TRBD1 (6 bases). The V gene lost 6 bases and the J gene lost 8 bases, with 13 bases spanning the gap. The CDR3 is 12 residues long. Germline lookup yields CDR1 MNHEY and CDR2 SMNVEV (reference sequence). CDR3 residues: CASSLLQGEAFF. The DNA of the CDR3 is TGTGCCAGCAGCCTTCTCCAGGGGGAAGCTTTCTTT.

This clonotype was observed a few times. The chain is built from TRBV6-5 and TRBJ1-5; D gene uncertain. The CDR3 spans 13 residues. CDR1 MNHEY and CDR2 SVGAGI come from the germline V gene. V lost 5 bases to trimming and J lost 5 bases, with 10 bases between them. The CDR3 protein is CASSTGNHQPQHF. The CDR3 nucleotides read TGTGCCAGCAGTACGGGGAACCATCAGCCCCAGCATTTT.

V is TRBV4-1 and J is TRBJ2-4; D ambiguous. Germline V lookup: CDR1 MGHRA, CDR2 YSYEKL. V was cut by 4 bases and J by 12 bases, with 19 bases left in between. The CDR3 covers 14 residues. For the CDR3, the DNA is TGCGCCAGCAGCCGCGGTGCAGACCCAAGGGATCAGTACTTC. Translation: CASSRGADPRDQYF.

The chain joins TRBV20-1 to TRBJ2-1; D unclear. The CDR3 totals 13 residues. The V end lost 4 bases, the J end lost 2 bases, and 9 bases lay between the germline ends. Germline assignment: CDR1 DFQATT and CDR2 SNEGSKA (reference sequence). The CDR3 region is CSAKNIPYNEQFF. CDR3 DNA: TGCAGTGCTAAAAACATTCCCTACAATGAGCAGTTCTTC.

V gene TRBV5-6 combines with J gene TRBJ1-1, with D hard to call. The CDR3 has 14 amino acids. With 4 bases removed from V and 1 base from J, the gap between germline ends came to 11 bases. Per the germline V gene, CDR1 is SGHDT and CDR2 is YYEEEE. CDR3: CASSSYSENTEAFF. The CDR3 DNA reads as TGTGCCAGCAGCAGTTACAGCGAGAACACTGAAGCTTTCTTT.

This clonotype was observed a single time. The chain couples TRBV6-2 or TRBV6-3 to TRBJ2-1; D is unresolved. V was pared by 2 bases and J by 8 bases, with 16 bases between. Germline CDR1 MNHEY, CDR2 SVGEGT. This CDR3 has 15 residues. The chain's CDR3 is CASSYLAELSDEQFF. The DNA for the CDR3 is TGTGCCAGCAGTTACCTGGCAGAGTTGTCCGATGAGCAGTTCTTC.

The chain joins TRBV5-1 to TRBJ2-7, with 7 bases aligning to TRBD2. The germline CDR1 and CDR2 sequences are SGHRS and YFSETQ. The junction had 7 bases not matched to a gene; V was cut back by 1 base and J by 0 bases. The CDR3 has 16 residues. Here the CDR3 reads CASSLYPTSSSYEQYF. The CDR3 nucleotides read TGCGCCAGCAGCTTGTACCCGACTAGCAGCTCCTACGAGCAGTACTTC.

The chain is built from TRBV20-1 and TRBJ1-2; TRBD1 might be the D (5 bases). Between the trimmed V and J ends, which lost 0 bases and 7 bases, there was a span of 12 bases. The CDR3 contains 13 residues. Germline-derived CDR1 and CDR2 are DFQATT and SNEGSKA (reference sequence). The CDR3 here is CSARDWDPGGYTF. The CDR3 DNA reads TGCAGTGCTAGAGACTGGGACCCGGGTGGCTACACCTTC.

The chain is built from TRBV19 and TRBJ2-1; TRBD1 or TRBD2 may be the D gene (5 bases each). V lost 4 bases to trimming and J lost 0 bases, with 10 bases between them. The germline CDR1 and CDR2 sequences are LNHDA and SQIVND (reference sequence). The CDR3 totals 15 residues. The CDR3: CASSTGTPSYNEQFF. In DNA form, the CDR3 reads TGTGCCAGTAGTACCGGGACGCCCTCCTACAATGAGCAGTTCTTC.

The chain combines TRBV4-1 with TRBJ1-1; the D gene is possibly TRBD1 (5 bases). The CDR3 sequence is 15 residues long. The ends were cut back, 0 bases at V and 1 base at J, with 9 bases in the middle. Looked up from germline, CDR1 is MGHRA and CDR2 is YSYEKL. The CDR3 DNA reads TGCGCCAGCAGCCAAGATGAGGGGTGGAACACTGAAGCTTTCTTT. Translating gives CASSQDEGWNTEAFF.

This clonotype was detected ten times or more. This chain connects TRBV7-3 to TRBJ2-2; 7 positions match TRBD1. The trim removed 5 bases at V and 1 base at J, leaving 7 bases unmatched. The CDR3 runs to 16 residues. Germline V gene data show CDR1 as SGHTA and CDR2 as FQGTGA. CDR3 nucleotide sequence: TGTGCCAGCAGCACCAAAGGGACAGAGAACACCGGGGAGCTGTTTTTT. The encoded protein is CASSTKGTENTGELFF.

This clonotype was picked up a small number of times. The chain joins TRBV7-6 to TRBJ2-1, with D possibly being TRBD2 (6 bases). V was shortened by 1 base and J by 8 bases, with 21 bases between the two germline ends. The V gene's germline CDR1 is SGHVS and CDR2 FNYEAQ. The CDR3 is made up of 17 amino acids. CDR3 in amino acids: CASSLDGTGLRGYEQFF. CDR3 bases: TGTGCCAGCAGCTTAGATGGGACGGGTCTGCGGGGTTATGAGCAGTTCTTC.